One and the same sample provided the 5 T cell receptor beta chains below, sequenced in a study of OX40 agonist ivuxolimab in advanced cancers. The protocol was immunoSEQ multiplex PCR, while the TCRdb copy is restricted to in-frame clones and leaves out a portion. The sample consists of 60,000 to 75,000 clones, 75% to 85% of them appearing once. Sequences were derived from CD4+ or CD8+ T cells sorted from blood, sampled in a trial of the OX40 agonist ivuxolimab. Every receptor here comes from an adult with an advanced solid tumor such as melanoma, head and neck, liver or kidney cancer.

The chain has TRBV29-1 and TRBJ1-2; 8 nucleotides agree with TRBD1. The V and J ends lost 2 bases and 7 bases, in that order; junction bases with no gene match: 6. The CDR3 covers 13 residues. The V gene's germline CDR1 is SQVTM and CDR2 ANQGSEA. The CDR3 reads CSVERQGLGGYTF. The CDR3 bases are TGCAGCGTTGAAAGACAGGGGCTCGGTGGCTACACCTTC.

This clone has only one observation. The V and J genes are TRBV4-1 and TRBJ1-3; D is unresolved. Between the trimmed V and J ends, which lost 0 bases and 5 bases, there was a span of 5 bases. Germline V gene sequence: CDR1 MGHRA, CDR2 YSYEKL. The CDR3 has 13 residues. CDR3 region: CASSQDPRNTIYF. The CDR3 nucleotides read TGCGCCAGCAGCCAAGATCCCCGAAACACCATATATTTT.

The V gene is TRBV6-5, the J gene TRBJ2-7; 8 nucleotides agree with TRBD1. J lost 2 bases, V lost 10 bases, and 7 bases had no gene match. The length of the CDR3 is 13 residues. From germline, CDR1 is MNHEY and CDR2 SVGAGI. CDR3 amino acids: CATRTGIAYEQYF. The CDR3 DNA sequence: TGTGCCACTCGGACAGGGATCGCCTACGAGCAGTACTTC.

This clone was recorded only once. The rearrangement joins TRBV2 to TRBJ2-7; 8 nucleotides match TRBD1. V gave up 5 bases and J gave up 3 bases; unmatched junction bases: 12. The CDR3 spans 16 residues. Germline V CDR1 and CDR2: SNHLY, FYNNEI. This CDR3 is CASSQRQGSGSYEQYF. CDR3 nucleotides: TGTGCCAGCAGTCAGAGACAGGGGTCCGGTAGCTACGAGCAGTACTTC.

The CDR3 DNA is TGTGCCAGTACCCTCTGGAAATACCGGGACAGGGGGCTTTCGAACACTGAAGCTTTCTTT. Translating gives CASTLWKYRDRGLSNTEAFF. This chain links TRBV19 with TRBJ1-1; 12 bases are shared with TRBD1. The V gene's germline CDR1 is LNHDA and CDR2 SQIVND (reference sequence). Germline trimming cut 7 bases from V and 1 base from J; bases unmatched to any gene: 19. This CDR3 is 20 amino acids long.